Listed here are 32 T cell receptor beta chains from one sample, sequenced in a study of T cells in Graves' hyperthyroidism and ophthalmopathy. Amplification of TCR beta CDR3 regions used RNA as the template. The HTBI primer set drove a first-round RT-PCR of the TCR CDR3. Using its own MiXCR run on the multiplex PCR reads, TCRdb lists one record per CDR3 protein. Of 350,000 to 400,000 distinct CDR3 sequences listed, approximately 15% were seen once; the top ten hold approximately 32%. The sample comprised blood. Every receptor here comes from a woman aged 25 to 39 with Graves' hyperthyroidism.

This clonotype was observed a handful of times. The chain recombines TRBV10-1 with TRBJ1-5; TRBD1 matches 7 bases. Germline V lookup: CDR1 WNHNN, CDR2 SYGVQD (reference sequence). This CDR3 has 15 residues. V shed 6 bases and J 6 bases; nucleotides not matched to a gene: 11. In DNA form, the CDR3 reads TGCGCCAGCAGATTGACAGGGAATCCTAGTCAGCCCCAGCATTTT. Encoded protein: CASRLTGNPSQPQHF.

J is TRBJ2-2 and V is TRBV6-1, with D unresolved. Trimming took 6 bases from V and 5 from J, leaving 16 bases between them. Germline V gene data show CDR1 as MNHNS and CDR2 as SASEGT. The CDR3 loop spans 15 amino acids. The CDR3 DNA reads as TGTGCCAGCAGGGCAGCAGGTCAATGGACCGGGGAGCTGTTTTTT. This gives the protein CASRAAGQWTGELFF.

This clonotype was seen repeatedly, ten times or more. The CDR3 is CASSLGNPNSNQPQHF. The CDR3 DNA follows: TGTGCCAGCAGCCTTGGGAACCCAAATAGCAATCAGCCCCAGCATTTT. The chain is built from TRBV28 and TRBJ1-5, with unresolved D. The CDR3 is 16 residues long. CDR1 and CDR2 (germline): MDHEN, SYDVKM. Trimming removed 6 bases at V and 0 bases at J, with 15 bases between.

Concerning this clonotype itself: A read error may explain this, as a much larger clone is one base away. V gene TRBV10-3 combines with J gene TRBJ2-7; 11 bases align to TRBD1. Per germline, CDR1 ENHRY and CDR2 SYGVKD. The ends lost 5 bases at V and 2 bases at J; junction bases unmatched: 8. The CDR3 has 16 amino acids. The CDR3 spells CAISYSRTGGPYEQYF. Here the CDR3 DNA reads TGTGCCATCAGTTACTCGAGGACAGGGGGCCCCTACGAGCAGTACTTC.

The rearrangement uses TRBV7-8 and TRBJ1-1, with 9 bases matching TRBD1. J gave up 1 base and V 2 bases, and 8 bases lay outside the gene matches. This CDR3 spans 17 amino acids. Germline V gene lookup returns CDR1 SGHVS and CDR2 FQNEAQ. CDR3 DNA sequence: TGTGCCAGCAGCTTACGACCTGGGACAGGGAAGAACACTGAAGCTTTCTTT. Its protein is CASSLRPGTGKNTEAFF.

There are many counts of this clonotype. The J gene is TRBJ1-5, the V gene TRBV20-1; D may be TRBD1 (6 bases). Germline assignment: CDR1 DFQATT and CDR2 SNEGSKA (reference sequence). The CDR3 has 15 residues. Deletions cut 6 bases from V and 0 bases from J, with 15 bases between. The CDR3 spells CSARGGQYSNQPQHF. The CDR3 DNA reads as TGCAGTGCGAGGGGGGGGCAGTATAGCAATCAGCCCCAGCATTTT.

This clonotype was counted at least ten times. In DNA, the CDR3 is TGCGCCAGCAGCTTGGTAGCCAGTGCCGGGGAAAAACTGTTTTTT. This translates into CASSLVASAGEKLFF. This sequence joins TRBV5-1 and TRBJ1-4, with D hard to call. The CDR3 is 15 residues long. Germline V gene sequence: CDR1 SGHRS, CDR2 YFSETQ. V shed 0 bases and J shed 8 bases, with 14 bases lying between them.

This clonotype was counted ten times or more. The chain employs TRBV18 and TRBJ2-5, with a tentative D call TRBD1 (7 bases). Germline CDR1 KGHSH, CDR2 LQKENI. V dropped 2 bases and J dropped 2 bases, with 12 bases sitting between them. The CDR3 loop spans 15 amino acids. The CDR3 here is CASSPGGTVQETQYF. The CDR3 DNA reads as TGTGCCAGCTCACCAGGGGGGACAGTACAAGAGACCCAGTACTTC. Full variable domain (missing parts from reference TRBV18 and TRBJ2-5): NAGVMQNPRHLVRRRGQEARLRCSPMKGHSHVYWYRQLPEEGLKFMVYLQKENIIDESGMPKERFSAEFPKEGPSILRIQQVVRGDSAAYFCASSPGGTVQETQYFGPGTRLLVL.

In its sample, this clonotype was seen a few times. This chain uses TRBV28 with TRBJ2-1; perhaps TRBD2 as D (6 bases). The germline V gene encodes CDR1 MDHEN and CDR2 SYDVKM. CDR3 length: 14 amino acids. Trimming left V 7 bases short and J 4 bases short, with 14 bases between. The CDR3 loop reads CASKYNREYNEQFF. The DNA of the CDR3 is TGTGCCAGCAAATATAATCGGGAGTACAATGAGCAGTTCTTC.

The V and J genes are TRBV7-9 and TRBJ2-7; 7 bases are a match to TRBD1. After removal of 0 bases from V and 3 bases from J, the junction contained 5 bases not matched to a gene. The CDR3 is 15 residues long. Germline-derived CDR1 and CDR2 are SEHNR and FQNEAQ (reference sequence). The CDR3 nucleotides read TGTGCCAGCAGCTTAGCCACAGGGGCGAACTACGAGCAGTACTTC. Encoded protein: CASSLATGANYEQYF. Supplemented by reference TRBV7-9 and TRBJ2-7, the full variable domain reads DTGVSQNPRHKITKRGQNVTFRCDPISEHNRLYWYRQTLGQGPEFLTYFQNEAQLEKSRLLSDRFSAERPKGSFSTLEIQRTEQGDSAMYLCASSLATGANYEQYFGPGTRLTVT.

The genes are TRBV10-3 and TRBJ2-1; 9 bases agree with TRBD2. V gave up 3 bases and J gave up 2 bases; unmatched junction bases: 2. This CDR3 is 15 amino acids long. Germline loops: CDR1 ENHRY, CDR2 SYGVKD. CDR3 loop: CAISDSGGTYNEQFF. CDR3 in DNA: TGTGCCATCAGTGATAGCGGGGGAACCTACAATGAGCAGTTCTTC.

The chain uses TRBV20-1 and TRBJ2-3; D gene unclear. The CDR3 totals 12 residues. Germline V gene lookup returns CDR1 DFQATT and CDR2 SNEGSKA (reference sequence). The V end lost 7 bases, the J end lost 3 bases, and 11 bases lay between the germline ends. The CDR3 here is CSGSVATDTQYF. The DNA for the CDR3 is TGCAGTGGGTCCGTGGCGACAGATACGCAGTATTTT.

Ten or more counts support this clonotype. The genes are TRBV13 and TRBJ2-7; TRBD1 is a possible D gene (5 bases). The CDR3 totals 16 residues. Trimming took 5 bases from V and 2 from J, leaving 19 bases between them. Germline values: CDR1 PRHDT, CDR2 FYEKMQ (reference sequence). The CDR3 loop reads CASSPPSVGAAYEQYF. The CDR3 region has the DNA TGTGCCAGCAGCCCGCCCTCGGTAGGGGCGGCCTACGAGCAGTACTTC.

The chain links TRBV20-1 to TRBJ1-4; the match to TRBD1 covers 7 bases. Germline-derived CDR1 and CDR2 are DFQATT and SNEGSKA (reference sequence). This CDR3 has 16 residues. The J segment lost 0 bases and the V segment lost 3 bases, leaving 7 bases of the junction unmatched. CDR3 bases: TGCAGTGCTAGCAGGGGGAGGGGGACAACTAATGAAAAACTGTTTTTT. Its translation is CSASRGRGTTNEKLFF.

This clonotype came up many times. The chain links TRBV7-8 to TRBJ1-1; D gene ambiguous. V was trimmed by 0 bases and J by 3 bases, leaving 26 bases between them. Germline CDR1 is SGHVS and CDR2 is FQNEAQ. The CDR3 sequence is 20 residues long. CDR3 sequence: CASSLAVGRLKFLGDTEAFF. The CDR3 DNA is TGTGCCAGCAGCTTAGCTGTGGGGAGGTTAAAGTTTTTAGGAGACACTGAAGCTTTCTTT.

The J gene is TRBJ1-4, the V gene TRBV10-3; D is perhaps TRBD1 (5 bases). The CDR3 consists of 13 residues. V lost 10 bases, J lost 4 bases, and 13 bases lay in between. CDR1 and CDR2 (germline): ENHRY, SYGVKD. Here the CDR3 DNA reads TGTGCCAGCGCGGGGGGGGTTAATGAAAAACTGTTTTTT. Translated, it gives CASAGGVNEKLFF.

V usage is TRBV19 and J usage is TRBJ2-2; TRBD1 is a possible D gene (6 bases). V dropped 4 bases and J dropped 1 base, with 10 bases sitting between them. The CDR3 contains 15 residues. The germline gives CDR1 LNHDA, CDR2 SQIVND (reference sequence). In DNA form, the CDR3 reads TGTGCCAGTAGTAGATGGGGGCAGAACACCGGGGAGCTGTTTTTT. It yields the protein CASSRWGQNTGELFF.

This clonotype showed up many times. CDR3 in amino acids: CASSLGPGNQPQHF. The CDR3 DNA reads as TGTGCCAGCAGTTTAGGGCCGGGAAATCAGCCCCAGCATTTT. This rearrangement joins TRBV12-3 or TRBV12-4 to TRBJ1-5; no firm D call. Trimming stripped 1 base from V and 4 bases from J, with 8 bases between. The CDR3 contains 14 residues.

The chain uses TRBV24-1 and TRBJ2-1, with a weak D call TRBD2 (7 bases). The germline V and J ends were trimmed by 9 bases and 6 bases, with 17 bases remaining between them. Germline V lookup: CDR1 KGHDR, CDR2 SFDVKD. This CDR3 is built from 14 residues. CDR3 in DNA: TGTGCCACCCGGGGACTCCGGGGGGCCAATGAGCAGTTCTTC. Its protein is CATRGLRGANEQFF.

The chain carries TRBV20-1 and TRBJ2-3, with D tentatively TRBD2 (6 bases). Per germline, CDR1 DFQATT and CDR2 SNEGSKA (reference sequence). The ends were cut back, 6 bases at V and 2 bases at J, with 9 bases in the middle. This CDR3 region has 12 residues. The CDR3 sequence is CSAGTFTDTQYF. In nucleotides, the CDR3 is TGCAGTGCCGGGACTTTCACAGATACGCAGTATTTT.

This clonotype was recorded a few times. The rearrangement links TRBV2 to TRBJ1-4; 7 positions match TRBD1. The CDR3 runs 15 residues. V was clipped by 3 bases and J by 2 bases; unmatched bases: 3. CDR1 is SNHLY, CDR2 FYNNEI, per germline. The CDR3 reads CASSEWTGTNEKLFF. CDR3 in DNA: TGTGCCAGCAGTGAGTGGACAGGTACTAATGAAAAACTGTTTTTT. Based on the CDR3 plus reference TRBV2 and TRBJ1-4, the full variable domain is EPEVTQTPSHQVTQMGQEVILRCVPISNHLYFYWYRQILGQKVEFLVSFYNNEISEKSEIFDDQFSVERPDGSNFTLKIRSTKLEDSAMYFCASSEWTGTNEKLFFGSGTQLSVL.

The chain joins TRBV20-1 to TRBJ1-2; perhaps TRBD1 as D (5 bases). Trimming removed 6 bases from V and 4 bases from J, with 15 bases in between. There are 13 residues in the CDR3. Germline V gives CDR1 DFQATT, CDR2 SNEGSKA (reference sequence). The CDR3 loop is CSADWGMLYGYTF. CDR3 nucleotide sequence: TGCAGTGCCGACTGGGGGATGCTCTATGGCTACACCTTC.

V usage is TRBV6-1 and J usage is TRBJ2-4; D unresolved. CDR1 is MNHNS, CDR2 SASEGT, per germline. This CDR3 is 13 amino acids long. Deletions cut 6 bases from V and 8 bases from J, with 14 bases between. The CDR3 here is CASRGSREHIQYF. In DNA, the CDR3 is TGTGCCAGCAGGGGGTCGCGAGAACACATTCAGTACTTC.

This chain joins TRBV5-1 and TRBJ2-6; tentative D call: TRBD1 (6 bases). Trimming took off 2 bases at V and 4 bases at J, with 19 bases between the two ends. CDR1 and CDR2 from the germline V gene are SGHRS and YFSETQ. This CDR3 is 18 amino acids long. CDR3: CASSFGQPLSEGANVLTF. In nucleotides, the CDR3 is TGCGCCAGCAGCTTCGGACAGCCCCTCTCTGAAGGGGCCAACGTCCTGACTTTC.

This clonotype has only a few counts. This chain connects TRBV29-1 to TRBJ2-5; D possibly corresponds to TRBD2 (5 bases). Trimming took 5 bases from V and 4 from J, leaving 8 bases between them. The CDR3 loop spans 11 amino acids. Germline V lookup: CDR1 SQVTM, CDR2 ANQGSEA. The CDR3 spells CSVTSPETQYF. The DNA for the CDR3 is TGCAGCGTTACTAGTCCAGAGACCCAGTACTTC.

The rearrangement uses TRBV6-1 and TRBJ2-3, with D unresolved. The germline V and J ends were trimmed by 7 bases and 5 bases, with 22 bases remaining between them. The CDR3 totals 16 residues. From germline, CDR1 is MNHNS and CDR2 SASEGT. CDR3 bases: TGTGCCAGCACCACTCGGACGGGCCGGGCAGGAGATACGCAGTATTTT. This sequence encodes CASTTRTGRAGDTQYF.

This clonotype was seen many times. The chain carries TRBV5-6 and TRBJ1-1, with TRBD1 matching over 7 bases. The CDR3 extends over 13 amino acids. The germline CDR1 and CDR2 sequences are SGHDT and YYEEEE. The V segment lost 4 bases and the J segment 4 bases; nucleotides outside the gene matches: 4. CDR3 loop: CASSRQGVTEAFF. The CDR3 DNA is TGTGCCAGCAGCCGACAGGGAGTCACTGAAGCTTTCTTT.

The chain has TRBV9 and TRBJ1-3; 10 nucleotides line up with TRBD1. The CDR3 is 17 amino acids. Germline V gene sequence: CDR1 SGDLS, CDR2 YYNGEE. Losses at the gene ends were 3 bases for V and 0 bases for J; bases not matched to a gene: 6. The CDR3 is CASSERDRGYSGNTIYF. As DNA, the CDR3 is TGTGCCAGCAGCGAGAGGGACAGGGGTTACTCTGGAAACACCATATATTTT.

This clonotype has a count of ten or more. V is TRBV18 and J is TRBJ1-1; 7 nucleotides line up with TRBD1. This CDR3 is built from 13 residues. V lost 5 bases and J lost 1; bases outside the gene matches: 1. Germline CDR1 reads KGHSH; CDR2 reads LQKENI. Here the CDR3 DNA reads TGTGCCAGCTCAGGGGACAGGAACACTGAAGCTTTCTTT. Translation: CASSGDRNTEAFF.

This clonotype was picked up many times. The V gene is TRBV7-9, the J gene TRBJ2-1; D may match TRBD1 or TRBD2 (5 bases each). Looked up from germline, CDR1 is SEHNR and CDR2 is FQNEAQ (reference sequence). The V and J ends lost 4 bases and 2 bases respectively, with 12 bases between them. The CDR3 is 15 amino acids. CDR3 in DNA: TGTGCCAGCAGCTCGCCGGGACCTCCCTACAATGAGCAGTTCTTC. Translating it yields CASSSPGPPYNEQFF. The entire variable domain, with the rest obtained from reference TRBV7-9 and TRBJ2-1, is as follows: DTGVSQNPRHKITKRGQNVTFRCDPISEHNRLYWYRQTLGQGPEFLTYFQNEAQLEKSRLLSDRFSAERPKGSFSTLEIQRTEQGDSAMYLCASSSPGPPYNEQFFGPGTRLTVL.

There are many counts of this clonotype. CDR3 residues: CASSAQRGDQPQHF. CDR3 bases: TGTGCCAGCAGTGCACAAAGGGGGGATCAGCCCCAGCATTTT. The rearrangement links TRBV2 to TRBJ1-5; D is perhaps TRBD1 (6 bases). V was pared by 4 bases and J by 5 bases, with 12 bases between. Germline V gene data show CDR1 as SNHLY and CDR2 as FYNNEI. This CDR3 is built from 14 residues.

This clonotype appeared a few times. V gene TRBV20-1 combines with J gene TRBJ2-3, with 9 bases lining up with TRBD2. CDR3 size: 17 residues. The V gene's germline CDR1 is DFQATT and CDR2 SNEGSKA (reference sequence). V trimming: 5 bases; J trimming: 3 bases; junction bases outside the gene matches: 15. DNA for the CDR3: TGCAGTGCTGGCGTGGGTAGCGGGAGAAGGAGGACAGATACGCAGTATTTT. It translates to CSAGVGSGRRRTDTQYF.